These T cell receptor beta chains were read from a single sample in a study of radiation and T cells in renal cell carcinoma. The repertoire was sequenced with immunoSEQ multiplex PCR; TCRdb's copy has only in-frame clones and lacks some. The table has some 95,000 clones, around nine tenths seen once. The sample was blood, taken from a patient whose treatment included radiotherapy and nephrectomy. These receptors all come from a man aged 45-65 years with renal cell carcinoma. Each CDR3 is given with its conserved first and last residue. The D gene is left open where the match is weak. Part of the rows lack a size; the others show once, few, many or a class for expanded clones.

abundance	d_gene	v_gene	j_gene	len	CDR3nt	CDR3aa
NA	TRBD2	TRBV4-2	TRBJ2-2	16	TGTGCCAGCAGCCCTGAAGCGGGAGGGCCATCCGGGGAGCTGTTTTTT	CASSPEAGGPSGELFF
NA	NA	TRBV5-5	TRBJ2-3	14	TGTGCCAGCAGCCTCGGAGGACCCGGGGATACGCAGTATTTT	CASSLGGPGDTQYF
NA	NA	TRBV5-1	TRBJ2-3	12	TGCGCCAGCAGCTTGGCCACAGATACGCAGTATTTT	CASSLATDTQYF
NA	TRBD2	TRBV10-1	TRBJ2-7	15	TGCGCCAGCAGTAAAGGACTAGCGGTTGCGGTCGAGCAGTACTTC	CASSKGLAVAVEQYF
NA	NA	TRBV9	TRBJ1-2	15	TGTGCCAGCAGCGTCCAGGAGCGGCCTAACTATGGCTACACCTTC	CASSVQERPNYGYTF
few	TRBD1	TRBV19	TRBJ1-1	15	TGTGCCAGTAGTGCCCAGGGGGGAATAGACACTGAAGCTTTCTTT	CASSAQGGIDTEAFF
NA	NA	TRBV1	TRBJ1-3	16	TGCACCAGCAGCCAGGAGGACAGCCTCTCTGGAAACACCATATATTTT	CTSSQEDSLSGNTIYF
NA	NA	TRBV5-4	TRBJ2-7	13	TGTGCCAGCAGCTTGGACGGATACTACGAGCAGTACTTC	CASSLDGYYEQYF
NA	NA	TRBV2	TRBJ2-3	12	TGTGCCAGCAAAGGTGACGGGGATACGCAGTATTTT	CASKGDGDTQYF
once	TRBD1	TRBV6-5	TRBJ1-1	15	TGTGCCAGCAGGCCGACAGGGGGCGTGAACACTGAAGCTTTCTTT	CASRPTGGVNTEAFF
NA	NA	TRBV7-2	TRBJ1-6	15	TGTGCCAGCAGCTTACTAGGGGTTTCACATTCACCCCTCCACTTT	CASSLLGVSHSPLHF
NA	TRBD1	TRBV4-1	TRBJ1-1	14	TGCGCCAGCAGCCCCACCGGGACAGGATCTGAAGCTTTCTTT	CASSPTGTGSEAFF
NA	NA	TRBV2	TRBJ1-1	15	TGTGCCAGCAGTGTAGCGGGGTTTGTCGACACTGAAGCTTTCTTT	CASSVAGFVDTEAFF
NA	TRBD1	TRBV18	TRBJ2-7	15	TGTGCCAGCTCACCTGGGACAGGTGAGACCTACGAGCAGTACTTC	CASSPGTGETYEQYF
NA	TRBD1	TRBV4-2	TRBJ2-7	15	TGTGCCAGCAGCCGGTCGGGGCAGGGGGTATACGAGCAGTACTTC	CASSRSGQGVYEQYF
NA	NA	TRBV4-3	TRBJ2-3	12	TGCGCCAGCAGCCAAAGCACAGATACGCAGTATTTT	CASSQSTDTQYF
NA	NA	TRBV9	TRBJ1-5	16	TGTGCCAGCAGCGTAGCTACCAGGGCAGGTAATCAGCCCCAGCATTTT	CASSVATRAGNQPQHF
NA	NA	TRBV5-1	TRBJ2-7	16	TGCGCCAGCAGCCCCCGGGGGAGCGGGCTCTCCTACGAGCAGTACTTC	CASSPRGSGLSYEQYF
NA	NA	TRBV7-8	TRBJ2-4	17	TGTGCCAGCAGCGTATCCCGGGAAAAGGGAACCAAAAACATTCAGTACTTC	CASSVSREKGTKNIQYF
NA	NA	TRBV27	TRBJ1-6	15	TGTGCCAGCAGTTTAGAGTCTCACTATAATTCACCCCTCCACTTT	CASSLESHYNSPLHF
NA	NA	TRBV5-5	TRBJ1-4	16	TGTGCCAGCAGCTCGTCGACGGCCGCAACTAATGAAAAACTGTTTTTT	CASSSSTAATNEKLFF
medium-sized	NA	TRBV27	TRBJ2-7	14	TGTGCCAGCAGTTTAAAGGGCAGTGGGTACGAGCAGTACTTC	CASSLKGSGYEQYF
NA	NA	TRBV7-9	TRBJ1-4	14	TGTGCCAGCAGCTTAGGACAGGTTTATGAAAAACTGTTTTTT	CASSLGQVYEKLFF
NA	NA	TRBV18	TRBJ2-5	15	TGTGCCAGCTCACGTACCGGGAACTACCAAGAGACCCAGTACTTC	CASSRTGNYQETQYF
NA	NA	TRBV6-5	TRBJ1-2	15	TGTGCCAGCAGTTACCGCCGGGACGGCATTTTGGGCTACACCTTC	CASSYRRDGILGYTF
NA	NA	TRBV2	TRBJ2-7	13	TGTGCCAGCAGTAGGGACGGGGGGCACGAGCAGTACTTC	CASSRDGGHEQYF
NA	NA	TRBV6-1	TRBJ1-5	16	TGTGCCAGCAGTGAAGCGCCGGGGTCCCTCAATCAGCCCCAGCATTTT	CASSEAPGSLNQPQHF
once	NA	TRBV7-9	TRBJ2-3	16	TGTGCCAGCAGCTTAAGTTGGGGCGGGGGCACAGATACGCAGTATTTT	CASSLSWGGGTDTQYF
NA	TRBD1	TRBV30	TRBJ1-6	15	TGTGCCTGGAGTGTAACGGGACAGTACTATTCACCCCTCCACTTT	CAWSVTGQYYSPLHF
NA	NA	TRBV18	TRBJ1-4	15	TGTGCCAGCTCACCGGACGTGCTTGGTAATGAAAAACTGTTTTTT	CASSPDVLGNEKLFF
NA	NA	TRBV7-8	TRBJ2-3	13	TGTGCCAGCAGCTTATCATTAACAGATACGCAGTATTTT	CASSLSLTDTQYF